One and the same sample provided the 7 T cell receptor beta chains below, sequenced in a study of long-term antiretroviral therapy in people with HIV. It was version v3.0 of the immunoSEQ assay that was run at survey level. Method: immunoSEQ multiplex PCR; TCRdb's copy keeps in-frame clones and lacks some. Found here are 30,000 to 40,000 clones, under 90% of them singletons; the top ten hold roughly 7.9%. The sequenced sample was unsorted PBMCs, obtained 0.4 years before starting antiretroviral therapy. These receptors were collected from a man in his late teens or twenties with HIV.

In DNA form, the CDR3 reads TGTGCCATCAGTGAGATAGTGGGGGGGAGAGAGACCCAGTACTTC. Protein: CAISEIVGGRETQYF. The rearrangement links TRBV10-3 to TRBJ2-5; 7 bases match TRBD2. Germline values: CDR1 ENHRY, CDR2 SYGVKD. CDR3 length: 15 amino acids. The ends lost 2 bases at V and 4 bases at J; junction bases unmatched: 7.

The J gene is TRBJ1-2, the V gene TRBV6-5; 12 nucleotides align to TRBD1. J gave up 5 bases and V 5 bases, and 6 bases lay outside the gene matches. Germline CDR1 and CDR2: MNHEY and SVGAGI. CDR3 size: 15 residues. CDR3 residues: CASSPGTGGYYGYTF. The CDR3 nucleotides read TGTGCCAGCAGTCCGGGGACAGGGGGCTATTATGGCTACACCTTC.

The chain links TRBV5-1 to TRBJ1-1; 7 bases line up with TRBD1. CDR3 length: 13 amino acids. CDR1 SGHRS and CDR2 YFSETQ come from the germline V gene. With V trimmed by 3 bases and J by 6 bases, 5 bases remained unmatched. CDR3 nucleotide sequence: TGCGCCAGCAGCTGGGGGCAGGGGGCTGAAGCTTTCTTT. Its translation: CASSWGQGAEAFF.

The chain employs TRBV5-1 and TRBJ1-2; maybe TRBD1 (5 bases). V was cut by 3 bases and J by 6 bases, with 9 bases left in between. Germline V CDR1 and CDR2: SGHRS, YFSETQ. This CDR3 has 12 residues. The chain's CDR3 is CASSSTRDGYTF. CDR3 nucleotides: TGCGCCAGCAGCTCCACCAGGGATGGCTACACCTTC. Using reference TRBV5-1 and TRBJ1-2 for the parts outside the CDR3, the full variable domain is KAGVTQTPRYLIKTRGQQVTLSCSPISGHRSVSWYQQTPGQGLQFLFEYFSETQRNKGNFPGRFSGRQFSNSRSEMNVSTLELGDSALYLCASSSTRDGYTFGSGTRLTVV.

The V gene is TRBV7-9, the J gene TRBJ2-4; D is perhaps TRBD2 (5 bases). Trimming removed 5 bases at V and 1 base at J, with 12 bases between. The V gene's germline CDR1 is SEHNR and CDR2 FQNEAQ (reference sequence). The CDR3 runs to 15 residues. The CDR3 nucleotides are TGTGCCAGCAGCGCCCTCTCGGGGGCCAAAAACATTCAGTACTTC. Translation gives CASSALSGAKNIQYF. Drawing the rest from reference TRBV7-9 and TRBJ2-4, the complete variable domain is DTGVSQNPRHKITKRGQNVTFRCDPISEHNRLYWYRQTLGQGPEFLTYFQNEAQLEKSRLLSDRFSAERPKGSFSTLEIQRTEQGDSAMYLCASSALSGAKNIQYFGAGTRLSVL.

V gene TRBV6-5 combines with J gene TRBJ2-3; D perhaps matches TRBD2 (5 bases). The germline V and J ends were trimmed by 6 bases and 0 bases, with 13 bases remaining between them. Germline V lookup: CDR1 MNHEY, CDR2 SVGAGI. The CDR3 spans 15 residues. This CDR3 is CASSHVGGSTDTQYF. In nucleotides, the CDR3 is TGTGCCAGCAGCCACGTCGGCGGGAGCACAGATACGCAGTATTTT.

The chain has TRBV7-9 and TRBJ2-2; D gene unclear. Per the germline V gene, CDR1 is SEHNR and CDR2 is FQNEAQ (reference sequence). Trimming stripped 5 bases from V and 6 bases from J, with 13 bases between. This CDR3 contains 14 residues. In DNA, the CDR3 is TGTGCCAGCAGCCTGGAGCGCGTGTCCGGGGAGCTGTTTTTT. It codes for CASSLERVSGELFF. The full variable domain, its missing parts supplied by reference TRBV7-9 and TRBJ2-2, is DTGVSQNPRHKITKRGQNVTFRCDPISEHNRLYWYRQTLGQGPEFLTYFQNEAQLEKSRLLSDRFSAERPKGSFSTLEIQRTEQGDSAMYLCASSLERVSGELFFGEGSRLTVL.